This T cell receptor beta chain derives from a study of T cells in Graves' hyperthyroidism and ophthalmopathy. General study findings and limits: In the analysis, a 13 V-J model separated ophthalmopathy from stable hyperthyroidism. In blood, most of the thyroid clonotypes expanded above 0.001 were also present.

Details on this clonotype: Its antigen is undetermined.

Trimming left V 5 bases short and J 2 bases short, with 14 bases between. The length of the CDR3 is 15 residues. CDR1 and CDR2 (germline): LGHDT, YNNKEL (reference sequence). Participants, patients aged 18 to 65, had newly diagnosed hyperthyroidism with a duration under 2 months. Lactation, pregnancy, other autoimmune disease or uncontrolled infection excluded patients. RNA transcripts yielded amplified TCR beta CDR3 regions. Carried out on the TCR CDR3, a first-round RT-PCR used the HTBI primer set. A single record per CDR3 protein comes from TCRdb applying MiXCR to the multiplex PCR reads. The profile shows 340,000 or so distinct CDR3 sequences, roughly a fifth of them singletons.

The chain couples TRBV3-1 to TRBJ2-3; tentative D call: TRBD1 (5 bases). The origin of this receptor is a woman aged 45-65 years with Graves' hyperthyroidism. The specimen was blood. In DNA form, the CDR3 reads TGTGCCAGCAGCGCCGACAGTGGGTTCACAGATACGCAGTATTTT. Its protein product is CASSADSGFTDTQYF.